This T cell receptor (beta chain) emerged from a study of T cell responses to AZD1222 COVID-19 vaccine (dated by TCRdb to the early 2020s). Regarding the complete study: AZD1222 recipients given second doses at about 4 weeks or at about 12 weeks were pooled, since spike-specific TCR depth and breadth were not found to differ between the two schedules. TCR sequencing covered fewer than 250 trial participants: around 210 given two doses of AZD1222 and around 26 given two doses of MenACWY control vaccine. Trial participants were enrolled by age into subgroups of 18-55, 56-69 and 70-plus years, and around 150, 28 and 57 TCR-sequenced participants, respectively, were included in these subgroups.

This clone was picked up one time. There is no known antigen for this receptor. No qualities accompany the bases; no much larger clone lies one base away. The CDR3 regions of human TCRbeta chains were subjected to immunosequencing. Under the source paper's analysis protocol: Repertoire TCRs were matched against a reference library of SARS-CoV-2-specific TCRs generated with the MIRA antigen-specificity platform. Breadth meant the fraction of unique TCRs that were SARS-CoV-2-associated, whereas depth meant the fraction of total T cells that were SARS-CoV-2-associated. Each spike-specific TCR was assigned to its reactive spike region and to a CD4 or CD8 class using the MIRA data. Log10-transformed breadth and depth values were compared by one-way ANOVA with Sidak's multiple comparisons tests. TCRdb mirrors the immuneACCESS table, restricted to in-frame sequences. Some clones are absent from its copies; in checked studies, under half trace to an unresolved V gene, and the reason for the others is unknown. The V and J calls and clone size are taken from that table; D and trimming were inferred from the DNA. The sample records some 120,000 clones, around nine tenths of which are singletons. 12% of the sample is taken by the ten largest.

The full study reports these points: Reportedly, almost half of the unique spike-specific TCRs recognized epitopes lying outside the regions that are mutated in the B.1.351 and B.1.1.7 variants. Participants were mostly white British, with more females than males. The authors suggested clonal diversity may have been underestimated. Conclusions about previously exposed vaccinees are limited because only 5 or 6 AZD1222 recipients were SARS-CoV-2 seropositive at baseline. In the small 56-69-year group, the increase in depth fell short of significance, most likely because of low power. After two AZD1222 doses, spike-specific TCR breadth and depth were significantly higher than at day 0 and than in MenACWY recipients. Because no day 14 peak-response samples were available, the repertoires could be characterized only after the peak T cell response. The vaccine-associated CD4 TCRs covered the entire spike protein, and the dominant responses fell in regions 160-218 and 743-854.

Per the publication, the time point label means: baseline before first vaccination. The vaccinee samples were drawn from two UK trials, COV001 and COV002, one of which was a single-blind randomized controlled phase 2/3 trial testing AZD1222 (ChAdOx1 nCoV-19) in healthy adults. For TCRbeta chain sequencing, PBMC samples were collected from trial participants at day 0 and at day 28 after the second dose. At the junction V is shortened by 6 bases and J by 8 bases, with 19 bases in between. CDR1 and CDR2 (SNHLY, FYNNEI) derive from the germline V gene. The CDR3 measures 15 amino acids from cysteine to phenylalanine. Of all the DNA, just the CDR3 is kept, 45 bases in frame from base 1.

Here the chain combines TRBV2 and TRBJ2-2, with a tentative D gene TRBD1 over 6 matching bases. Source: peripheral blood, taken on day 0 of AZD1222 vaccination. This clonotype originated in an adult in good health. The CDR3 protein sequence reads: CASREWGTLEGELFF. The nucleotide sequence reads TGTGCCAGCAGAGAATGGGGGACATTGGAGGGGGAGCTGTTTTTT. Here the CDR3 is joined to the reference TRBV2 and TRBJ2-2 genes, and the full variable domain is: EPEVTQTPSHQVTQMGQEVILRCVPISNHLYFYWYRQILGQKVEFLVSFYNNEISEKSEIFDDQFSVERPDGSNFTLKIRSTKLEDSAMYFCASREWGTLEGELFFGEGSRLTVL.